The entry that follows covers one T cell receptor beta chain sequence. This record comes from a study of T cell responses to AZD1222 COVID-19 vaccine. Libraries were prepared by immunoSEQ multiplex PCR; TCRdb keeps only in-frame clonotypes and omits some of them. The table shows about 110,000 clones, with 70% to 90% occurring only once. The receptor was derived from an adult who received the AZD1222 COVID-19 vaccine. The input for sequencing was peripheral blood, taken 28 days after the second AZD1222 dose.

CDR3 in amino acids: CASSLVGSSGANVLTF. CDR3 DNA sequence: TGCGCCAGCAGCTTGGTCGGGAGCTCTGGGGCCAACGTCCTGACTTTC. The rearrangement joins TRBV5-1 to TRBJ2-6; D is perhaps TRBD2 (6 bases). The CDR3 totals 16 residues. V lost 0 bases, J lost 0 bases, and 7 bases lay in between. Per the germline V gene, CDR1 is SGHRS and CDR2 is YFSETQ.